Shown below are 24 T cell receptor beta chains from a single sample sequenced in a study of CD8 T cells in Susac syndrome. With random hexamers, reverse transcription was performed on about 0.5 to 1 ug of RNA. Each CDR3 protein gets one entry after TCRdb re-called the immunoSEQ multiplex PCR reads with MiXCR. Counted here are fewer than 350,000 distinct CDR3 sequences, 92% occurring once; the ten biggest clones make up less than 0.08%. Source material: CD4+ T cells from PBMCs. These receptors originate from a human donor with multiple sclerosis.

The chain links TRBV6-5 to TRBJ2-5, with 7 bases identical to TRBD1. The DNA end is a closer match to TRBJ2-1, so the J assignment may be wrong. This CDR3 is built from 13 residues. CDR1 is MNHEY and CDR2 is SVGAGI in the germline V gene. This CDR3 reads CASSYENRGLQFF. The CDR3 DNA is TGTGCCAGCAGTTACGAAAACAGGGGCCTCCAGTTCTTC.

This chain links TRBV7-2 with TRBJ2-5; either TRBD1 or TRBD2 may supply D (7 bases each). The CDR3 loop spans 14 amino acids. With 5 bases removed from V and 5 bases from J, the gap between germline ends came to 15 bases. Germline CDR1 SGHTA, CDR2 FQGNSA. CDR3 in amino acids: CASSQNRGGETQYF. The CDR3 DNA reads as TGTGCCAGCAGCCAGAACAGGGGAGGGGAGACCCAGTACTTC.

V gene TRBV6-5 combines with J gene TRBJ1-4; D is perhaps TRBD1 (5 bases). In germline, CDR1 is MNHEY, CDR2 SVGAGI. V was pared by 0 bases and J by 5 bases, with 10 bases between. The CDR3 covers 15 residues. Here the CDR3 reads CASSYSRGTNEKLFF. The CDR3 nucleotides are TGTGCCAGCAGTTACTCGAGGGGTACCAATGAAAAACTGTTTTTT.

This chain joins TRBV7-2 and TRBJ2-1; possible D gene TRBD2, 5 bases. The CDR3 extends over 13 amino acids. Germline V gene sequence: CDR1 SGHTA, CDR2 FQGNSA. V was shortened by 3 bases and J by 9 bases, with 12 bases between the two germline ends. The CDR3 DNA reads TGTGCCAGCAGCTTTGCCCTAGGAGGTGAGCAGTTCTTC. Protein sequence: CASSFALGGEQFF.

The chain couples TRBV23-1 to TRBJ1-2, with D unclear. TRBV23-1 is an open reading frame, and its role is uncertain. Between the trimmed V and J ends, which lost 2 bases and 0 bases, there was a span of 13 bases. The CDR3 is 16 residues long. This CDR3 reads CASSQEGGTTNYGYTF. Here the CDR3 DNA reads TGCGCCAGCAGTCAAGAAGGTGGTACTACTAACTATGGCTACACCTTC.

This clonotype was counted a single time. The genes are TRBV7-2 and TRBJ2-5; unclear D gene. V lost 3 bases and J lost 5, with 13 bases in between. CDR1 is SGHTA, CDR2 FQGNSA, per germline. CDR3 length: 14 amino acids. This chain's CDR3 is CASSFLTLGETQYF. In DNA form, the CDR3 reads TGTGCCAGCAGCTTTTTGACCCTAGGGGAGACCCAGTACTTC. The whole variable domain, filled in from reference TRBV7-2 and TRBJ2-5, reads GAGVSQSPSNKVTEKGKDVELRCDPISGHTALYWYRQSLGQGLEFLIYFQGNSAPDKSGLPSDRFSAERTGGSVSTLTIQRTQQEDSAVYLCASSFLTLGETQYFGPGTRLLVL.

The J gene is TRBJ2-7, the V gene TRBV29-1; no definite D call. Between the trimmed V and J ends, which lost 4 bases and 4 bases, there was a span of 8 bases. This CDR3 spans 11 amino acids. CDR1 SQVTM and CDR2 ANQGSEA come from the germline V gene. Here the CDR3 reads CSVVLGYEQYF. CDR3 in DNA: TGCAGCGTTGTGTTAGGGTACGAGCAGTACTTC.

V gene TRBV2 combines with J gene TRBJ2-5; either TRBD1 or TRBD2 may fit D (5 bases each). The CDR3 consists of 14 residues. Looked up from germline, CDR1 is SNHLY and CDR2 is FYNNEI. The V gene lost 8 bases and the J gene lost 5 bases, with 18 bases spanning the gap. The CDR3 nucleotides are TGTGCCAGCTCCGGGACGGCCCGAGGGGAGACCCAGTACTTC. Amino acid sequence: CASSGTARGETQYF.

This chain links TRBV5-1 with TRBJ1-2; D not resolved. Germline V CDR1 and CDR2: SGHRS, YFSETQ. The V end was cut by 3 bases, the J end by 8 bases, with 20 bases between. CDR3 length equals 15 residues. The DNA of the CDR3 is TGCGCCAGCAGCTCATCTGGGGTCGGTCGTAGCGGCTACACCTTC. Its protein is CASSSSGVGRSGYTF. The full variable domain, rest sourced from reference TRBV5-1 and TRBJ1-2, is KAGVTQTPRYLIKTRGQQVTLSCSPISGHRSVSWYQQTPGQGLQFLFEYFSETQRNKGNFPGRFSGRQFSNSRSEMNVSTLELGDSALYLCASSSSGVGRSGYTFGSGTRLTVV.

The chain employs TRBV12-5 and TRBJ1-6; 9 nucleotides line up with TRBD1. The junction had 0 bases not matched to a gene; V was cut back by 1 base and J by 8 bases. Germline V gives CDR1 LGHNT, CDR2 FRNRAP. The CDR3 covers 14 residues. The CDR3 is CASGLGQGDSPLHF. The CDR3 DNA reads TGTGCTAGTGGTTTGGGACAGGGGGATTCACCCCTCCACTTT.

The chain links TRBV4-2 to TRBJ1-2; no reliable D call. Trimming left V 0 bases short and J 1 base short, with 12 bases between. This CDR3 has 16 amino acids. The germline CDR1 and CDR2 sequences are LGHNA and YNFKEQ. DNA of the CDR3: TGTGCCAGCAGCCAAGAGAGGCTGGGCAGTAACTATGGCTACACCTTC. Amino acids: CASSQERLGSNYGYTF.

The CDR3 region has the DNA TGTGCCAGCAGTTACTTTCTCGTGGCGTCTGAAGCTTTCTTT. It is translated as CASSYFLVASEAFF. This sequence joins TRBV6-2 or TRBV6-3 and TRBJ1-1; the D is unclear. Per the germline V gene, CDR1 is MNHEY and CDR2 is SVGEGT. V lost 1 base to trimming and J lost 6 bases, with 12 bases between them. The CDR3 loop spans 14 amino acids.

The chain recombines TRBV20-1 with TRBJ2-5, with D hard to call. CDR3 length equals 12 residues. The germline gives CDR1 DFQATT, CDR2 SNEGSKA (reference sequence). Trimming left V 2 bases short and J 3 bases short, with 7 bases between. DNA for the CDR3: TGCAGTGCTAGACAATTCGAAGAGACCCAGTACTTC. Protein sequence: CSARQFEETQYF.

The genes are TRBV10-3 and TRBJ1-2, with D possibly matching TRBD1 (6 bases). Germline V gene sequence: CDR1 ENHRY, CDR2 SYGVKD. The CDR3 loop spans 14 amino acids. Trimming took 8 bases from V and 5 from J, leaving 18 bases between them. CDR3 sequence: CAIGIGGRRYGYTF. Written as DNA, the CDR3 is TGTGCCATCGGGATTGGGGGGCGACGATATGGCTACACCTTC.

The gene calls are TRBV7-9 and TRBJ2-5, with D unresolved. CDR3 length: 14 residues. V gave up 1 base and J gave up 3 bases, with 9 bases separating them. Germline V CDR1 and CDR2: SEHNR, FQNEAQ (reference sequence). The CDR3 bases are TGTGCCAGCAGCTTAGGGCCTAGAAAAGAGACCCAGTACTTC. Residues: CASSLGPRKETQYF.

The chain uses TRBV20-1 and TRBJ1-5; D call uncertain. In germline, CDR1 is DFQATT, CDR2 SNEGSKA (reference sequence). CDR3 length: 13 residues. Trimming stripped 2 bases from V and 7 bases from J, with 12 bases between. CDR3 nucleotides: TGCAGTGCTAGATCCGCGGCGGGGCAGCCCCAGCATTTT. Protein product: CSARSAAGQPQHF.

The CDR3 DNA is TGCGCCAGCAGCTTGGTTTTGGGACAAAAGTACGAGCAGTACTTC. Its translation: CASSLVLGQKYEQYF. The V gene is TRBV5-1, the J gene TRBJ2-7; a possible D gene is TRBD1 (6 bases). Trimming took 0 bases from V and 4 from J, leaving 14 bases between them. The CDR3 contains 15 residues. Germline loops: CDR1 SGHRS, CDR2 YFSETQ.

Here the CDR3 DNA reads TGCAGCGCCCCCAGGCGGGAGGGCTCCTACGAGCAGTACTTC. Translating gives CSAPRREGSYEQYF. The V call is TRBV20-1, the J call TRBJ2-7, with 9 nucleotides matching TRBD2. Per germline, CDR1 DFQATT and CDR2 SNEGSKA (reference sequence). The CDR3 runs to 14 residues.

This chain joins TRBV7-3 and TRBJ2-3; unclear D gene. Germline CDR1 is SGHTA and CDR2 is FQGTGA. Deletions cut 0 bases from V and 4 bases from J, with 5 bases between. This CDR3 comprises 13 residues. The CDR3 loop reads CASSLTGPDTQYF. In DNA, the CDR3 is TGTGCCAGCAGCTTAACAGGGCCAGATACGCAGTATTTT.

The chain has TRBV4-1 and TRBJ1-2, with 12 bases identical to TRBD1. The CDR3 contains 16 residues. V lost 3 bases, J lost 4 bases, and 6 bases stayed unmatched. Germline V gene lookup returns CDR1 MGHRA and CDR2 YSYEKL. The CDR3 loop reads CASSQPGQGAVYGYTF. The DNA of the CDR3 is TGCGCCAGCAGCCAGCCGGGACAGGGGGCTGTCTATGGCTACACCTTC.

The chain recombines TRBV11-2 with TRBJ2-3; the D is unclear. CDR1 is SGHAT, CDR2 FQNNGV, per germline. The V end lost 4 bases, the J end lost 3 bases, and 14 bases lay between the germline ends. The CDR3 extends over 15 amino acids. This CDR3 reads CASSSEGVITDTQYF. Written as DNA, the CDR3 is TGTGCCAGCAGCTCGGAAGGTGTAATAACAGATACGCAGTATTTT.

This chain joins TRBV20-1 and TRBJ2-1, with 7 nucleotides matching TRBD2. The V gene's germline CDR1 is DFQATT and CDR2 SNEGSKA (reference sequence). The CDR3 has 12 residues. Losses at the gene ends were 7 bases for V and 3 bases for J; bases not matched to a gene: 3. CDR3 DNA sequence: TGCAGTGTGTCTAGCGGCTACAATGAGCAGTTCTTC. Translating gives CSVSSGYNEQFF.

V and J are TRBV7-9 and TRBJ2-3; D is undetermined. The CDR3 consists of 11 residues. Germline V gives CDR1 SEHNR, CDR2 FQNEAQ (reference sequence). V lost 5 bases and J lost 4, with 4 bases in between. CDR3 coding DNA: TGTGCCAGCAGCGACCCAGATACGCAGTATTTT. Protein product: CASSDPDTQYF.

V and J are TRBV7-2 and TRBJ2-3; the D gene is possibly TRBD2 (5 bases). Trimming shortened V by 5 bases and J by 6 bases, and 12 bases separated the two germline ends. The V gene's germline CDR1 is SGHTA and CDR2 FQGNSA. The CDR3 is made up of 13 amino acids. The CDR3 DNA is TGTGCCAGCAGCCCGGGGTACGGGGATACGCAGTATTTT. This codes for CASSPGYGDTQYF.